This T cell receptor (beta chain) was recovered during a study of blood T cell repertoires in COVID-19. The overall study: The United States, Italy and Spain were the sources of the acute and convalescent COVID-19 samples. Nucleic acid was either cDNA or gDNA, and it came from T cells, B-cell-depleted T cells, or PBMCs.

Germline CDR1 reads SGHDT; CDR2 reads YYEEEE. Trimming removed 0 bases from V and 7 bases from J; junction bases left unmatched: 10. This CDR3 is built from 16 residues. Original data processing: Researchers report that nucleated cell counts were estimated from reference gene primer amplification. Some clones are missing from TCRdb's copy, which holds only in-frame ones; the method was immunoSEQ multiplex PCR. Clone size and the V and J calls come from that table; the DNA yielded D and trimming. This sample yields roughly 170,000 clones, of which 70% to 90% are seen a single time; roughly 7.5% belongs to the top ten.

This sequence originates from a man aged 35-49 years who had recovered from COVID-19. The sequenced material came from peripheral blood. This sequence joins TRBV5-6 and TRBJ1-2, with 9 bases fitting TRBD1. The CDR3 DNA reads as TGTGCCAGCAGCTTGGTGGGAAACAGGGGGCACCCTGGCTACACCTTC. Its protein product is CASSLVGNRGHPGYTF.